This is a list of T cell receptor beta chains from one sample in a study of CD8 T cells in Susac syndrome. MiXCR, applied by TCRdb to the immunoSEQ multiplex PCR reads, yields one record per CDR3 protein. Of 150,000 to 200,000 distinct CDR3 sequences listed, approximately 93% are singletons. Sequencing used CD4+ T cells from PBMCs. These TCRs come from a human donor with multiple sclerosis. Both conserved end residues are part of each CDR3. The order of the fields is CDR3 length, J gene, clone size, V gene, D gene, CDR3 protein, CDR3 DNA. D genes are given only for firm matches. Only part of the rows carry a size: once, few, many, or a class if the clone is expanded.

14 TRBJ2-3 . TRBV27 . CASSSIGLTDTQYF TGTGCCAGCAGTTCGATAGGGCTAACAGATACGCAGTATTTT
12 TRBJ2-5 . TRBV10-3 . CAISESGETQYF TGTGCCATCAGTGAGAGTGGAGAGACCCAGTACTTC
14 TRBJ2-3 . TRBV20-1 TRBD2 CSAPASGSRDTQYF TGCAGTGCTCCCGCTAGCGGGAGTAGGGATACGCAGTATTTT
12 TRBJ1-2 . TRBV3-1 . CASSLERAGYTF TGTGCCAGCAGCCTAGAGCGGGCGGGCTACACCTTC
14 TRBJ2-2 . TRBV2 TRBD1 CASQKTGGTGELFF TGTGCCAGCCAAAAGACAGGGGGGACCGGGGAGCTGTTTTTT
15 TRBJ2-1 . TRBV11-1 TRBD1 CASSPTSGTGEEQFF TGTGCCAGCAGCCCTACTTCCGGGACAGGTGAGGAGCAGTTCTTC
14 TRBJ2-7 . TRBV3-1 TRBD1 CASTGTGGLYEQYF TGTGCCAGCACCGGGACAGGGGGCCTCTACGAGCAGTACTTC
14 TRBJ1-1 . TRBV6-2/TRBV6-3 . CASSFRGVRTEAFF TGTGCCAGCAGTTTCCGGGGGGTGAGGACTGAAGCTTTCTTT
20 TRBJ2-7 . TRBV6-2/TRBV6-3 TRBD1 CASSFKGDRARARRHYEQYF TGTGCCAGCAGTTTTAAGGGAGACAGGGCACGAGCCCGGAGACACTACGAGCAGTACTTC
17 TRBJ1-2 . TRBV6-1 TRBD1 CASKTTLSTGALYGYTF TGTGCCAGCAAAACCACTCTATCCACAGGGGCCCTCTATGGCTACACCTTC
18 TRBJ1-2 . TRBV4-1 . CASSQDATPRLRPLSYTF TGCGCCAGCAGCCAAGATGCGACTCCCCGCCTCCGACCTTTAAGTTACACCTTC
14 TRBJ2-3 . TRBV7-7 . CASSLDRYTDTQYF TGTGCCAGCAGCTTGGACCGGTACACAGATACGCAGTATTTT
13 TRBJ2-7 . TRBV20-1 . CSARRAEDYEQYF TGCAGTGCTAGAAGGGCGGAGGACTACGAGCAGTACTTC
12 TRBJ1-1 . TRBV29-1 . CSPLPGITEAFF TGCAGCCCTCTACCGGGGATAACTGAAGCTTTCTTT
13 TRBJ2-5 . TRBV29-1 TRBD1 CSVAGTGQETQYF TGCAGCGTTGCTGGGACAGGGCAAGAGACCCAGTACTTC
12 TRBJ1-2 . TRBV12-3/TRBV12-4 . CASSLGSIGYTF TGTGCCAGCAGTTTAGGGTCGATTGGCTACACCTTC
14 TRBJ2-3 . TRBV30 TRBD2 CAWKPSGATDTQYF TGTGCCTGGAAACCTAGCGGTGCCACAGATACGCAGTATTTT
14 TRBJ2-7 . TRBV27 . CASSRLGGSYEQYF TGTGCCAGCAGTCGTTTGGGCGGATCCTACGAGCAGTACTTC
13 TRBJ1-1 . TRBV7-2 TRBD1 CASSSDRVSEAFF TGTGCCAGCAGCTCCGACAGGGTCTCTGAAGCTTTCTTT
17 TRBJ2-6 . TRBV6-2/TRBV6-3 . CASIGDLLGSGANVLTF TGTGCCAGCATAGGCGACCTACTCGGCTCTGGGGCCAACGTCCTGACTTTC
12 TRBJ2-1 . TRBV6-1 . CASSEAGDEQFF TGTGCCAGCAGTGAGGCTGGCGATGAGCAGTTCTTC
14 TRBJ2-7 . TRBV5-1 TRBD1 CASSSGPGGSEQYF TGCGCCAGCAGCTCCGGACCAGGGGGAAGCGAGCAGTACTTC
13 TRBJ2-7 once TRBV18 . CASSPPSTYEQYF TGTGCCAGCTCCCCGCCTAGCACCTACGAGCAGTACTTC
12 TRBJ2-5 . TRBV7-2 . CASSPQRETQYF TGTGCCAGCAGTCCTCAGCGGGAGACCCAGTACTTC
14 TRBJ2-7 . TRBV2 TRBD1 CASSENGAGGEQYF TGTGCCAGCAGTGAGAATGGGGCAGGGGGCGAGCAGTACTTC
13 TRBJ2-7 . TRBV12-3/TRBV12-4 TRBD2 CASSLGGSYEQYF TGTGCCAGCAGTTTGGGGGGGTCCTACGAGCAGTACTTC
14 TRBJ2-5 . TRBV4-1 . CASSQETGRETQYF TGCGCCAGCAGCCAAGAGACAGGGAGGGAGACCCAGTACTTC
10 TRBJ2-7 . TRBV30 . CAWGLYEQYF TGTGCCTGGGGACTCTACGAGCAGTACTTC
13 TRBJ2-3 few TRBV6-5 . CASSQQGPDTQYF TGTGCCAGCAGTCAACAGGGTCCAGATACGCAGTATTTT
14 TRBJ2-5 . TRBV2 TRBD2 CASSLAGMMETQYF TGTGCCAGCAGTTTAGCGGGAATGATGGAGACCCAGTACTTC
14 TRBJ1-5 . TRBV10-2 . CASRQVDSNQPQHF TGCGCCAGCAGACAAGTTGATAGCAATCAGCCCCAGCATTTT
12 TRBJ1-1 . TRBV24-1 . CATTSPAHEAFF TGTGCCACCACCTCCCCTGCCCATGAAGCTTTCTTT
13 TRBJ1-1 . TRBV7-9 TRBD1 CASSLPRGNGAFF TGTGCCAGCAGCTTACCCAGGGGGAATGGTGCTTTCTTT
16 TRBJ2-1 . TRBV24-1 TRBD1 CATSDPGQGAYNEQFF TGTGCCACCAGTGACCCTGGACAGGGGGCCTACAATGAGCAGTTCTTC
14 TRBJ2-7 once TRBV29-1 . CSANAGNPAYEQYF TGCAGCGCCAACGCCGGGAACCCGGCCTACGAGCAGTACTTC
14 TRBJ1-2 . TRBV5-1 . CASSQGSTNYGYTF TGCGCCAGCAGCCAGGGCTCAACTAACTATGGCTACACCTTC
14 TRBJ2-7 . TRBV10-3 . CAIRLGGNSYEQYF TGTGCCATCAGGCTAGGGGGAAACTCCTACGAGCAGTACTTC
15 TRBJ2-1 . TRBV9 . CASSPTTGLYNEQFF TGTGCCAGCAGCCCCACCACAGGGCTATACAATGAGCAGTTCTTC
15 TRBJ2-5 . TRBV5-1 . CASSLAGAVQETQYF TGCGCCAGCAGCTTGGCCGGGGCAGTCCAAGAGACCCAGTACTTC
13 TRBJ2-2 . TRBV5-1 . CASRSSNTGELFF TGCGCCAGCAGATCATCGAACACCGGGGAGCTGTTTTTT
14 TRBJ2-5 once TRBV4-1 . CASSQGRRKETQYF TGCGCCAGCTCTCAAGGGCGGAGAAAAGAGACCCAGTACTTC
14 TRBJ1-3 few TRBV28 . CASSLTDSGNTIYF TGTGCCAGCAGTTTGACGGACTCTGGAAACACCATATATTTT
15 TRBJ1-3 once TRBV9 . CASSVGVLKENTIYF TGTGCCAGCAGCGTAGGGGTCCTAAAGGAAAACACCATATATTTT
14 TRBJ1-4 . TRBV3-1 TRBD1 CASSQDRGGEKLFF TGTGCCAGCAGCCAGGACAGGGGAGGCGAAAAACTGTTTTTT
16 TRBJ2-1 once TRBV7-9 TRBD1 CASSPIQGALVGEQFF TGTGCCAGCAGCCCAATACAGGGGGCTTTAGTAGGTGAGCAGTTCTTC
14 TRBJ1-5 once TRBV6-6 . CASRSRRGSQPQHF TGTGCCAGCAGATCCCGTCGGGGGAGCCAGCCCCAGCATTTT